This is a list of T cell receptor beta chains from one sample in a study of radiation and T cells in renal cell carcinoma. Profiling relied on immunoSEQ multiplex PCR, and the TCRdb table lists in-frame clones only, not all of them. This table has about 130,000 clones, 70% to 90% appearing once. This material consisted of blood, taken from a patient whose treatment included radiotherapy and nephrectomy. The receptors originated from a woman between 50 and 59 years old with renal cell carcinoma. The CDR3 runs from the conserved cysteine through the conserved F or W. Fields, in order: V gene, clone size, J gene, D gene, CDR3 DNA, CDR3 protein. D genes are given only for firm matches. Size tells how often a clone was seen (once, few, many) or the class of an expanded clone, and some rows leave it out.

TRBV18,.,TRBJ2-1,.,TGTGCCAGCTCATCCCCCGGGACAATTGAGAATGAGCAGTTCTTC,CASSSPGTIENEQFF
TRBV6-1,.,TRBJ2-5,.,TGTGCCAGCAGTGAAATGTTGGGTCAAGAGACCCAGTACTTC,CASSEMLGQETQYF
TRBV10-3,.,TRBJ2-7,TRBD1,TGTGCCATCAGTGAGTCGAGAACAGGGGTCCACGAGCAGTACTTC,CAISESRTGVHEQYF
TRBV15,few,TRBJ1-4,.,TGTGCCACCAGCAGAGACATAAATGAAAAACTGTTTTTT,CATSRDINEKLFF
TRBV6-9,.,TRBJ1-6,.,TGTGCCAGCAGTCGGGACTCATTAGAGTCACCCCTCCACTTT,CASSRDSLESPLHF
TRBV9,once,TRBJ2-2,.,TGTGCCAGCAGCCGGCTCGACGCGATTGCCGGGGAGCTGTTTTTT,CASSRLDAIAGELFF
TRBV5-1,.,TRBJ1-1,.,TGCGCCAGCAGCTTGACAGCCCTGAACACTGAAGCTTTCTTT,CASSLTALNTEAFF
TRBV5-1,.,TRBJ2-3,.,TGCGCCAGCAGCTTGGGACAAATCAACACAGATACGCAGTATTTT,CASSLGQINTDTQYF
TRBV29-1,.,TRBJ2-7,.,TGCAGCGTTGCCCCGGCTCTTGAAGAGCAGTACTTC,CSVAPALEEQYF
TRBV14,.,TRBJ2-1,.,TGTGCCAGCAGCCTAGACTTGACTAGGATAAGTGAGCAGTTCTTC,CASSLDLTRISEQFF
TRBV18,.,TRBJ1-2,TRBD1,TGTGCCAGCTCACCTGCCGGGACAGGGCCTAACTATGGCTACACCTTC,CASSPAGTGPNYGYTF
TRBV5-6,few,TRBJ2-5,TRBD1,TGTGCCAGCAGCTTGCCTGGACAGGGGATGATTTCAGAGACCCAGTACTTC,CASSLPGQGMISETQYF
TRBV4-1,.,TRBJ1-2,.,TGCGCCAGCAGCCAAGTTGTAGGTACGCGAGGTGGCTACACCTTC,CASSQVVGTRGGYTF
TRBV9,few,TRBJ2-7,.,TGTGCCAGCAGCGTTGGGGACTTCTCCTACGAGCAGTACTTC,CASSVGDFSYEQYF
TRBV11-2,once,TRBJ2-6,.,TGTGCCAGCAGCTTAAACTTTTGGGTCACTGGGGCCAACGTCCTGACTTTC,CASSLNFWVTGANVLTF
TRBV19,.,TRBJ1-1,.,TGTGCCAGTAGTGAACGGATTCAAGCTTTCTTT,CASSERIQAFF
TRBV11-2,.,TRBJ2-6,.,TGTGCCAGCAGCTTAGATCGAGGTTCTGGGGCCAACGTCCTGACTTTC,CASSLDRGSGANVLTF
TRBV4-1,.,TRBJ1-2,TRBD1,TGCGCCAGCAGCCCCCAGGGGGACTATGGCTACACCTTC,CASSPQGDYGYTF
TRBV5-1,.,TRBJ1-4,TRBD1,TGCGCCAGCAGCGCGGTCGGACAGGGGGCTGAAAAACTGTTTTTT,CASSAVGQGAEKLFF